Presented here are 10 T cell receptor beta chains from one specimen sequenced in a study of T-cell memory formation after mild COVID-19. TCRdb analysed the 5' RACE reads with MiXCR anew, one entry per CDR3 protein. The table includes fewer than 550,000 distinct CDR3 sequences, 20% detected once. Source material: PBMCs or a T cell subset sorted from them (not recorded which). Receptors were obtained from an adult woman who had mild COVID-19 (a few samples of this study predate the infection). Cell type and time point are not known.

V usage is TRBV7-9 and J usage is TRBJ2-7; D is possibly TRBD1 or TRBD2 (5 bases each). Germline CDR1 and CDR2: SEHNR and FQNEAQ (reference sequence). Trimming removed 1 base at V and 3 bases at J, with 13 bases between. The length of the CDR3 is 15 residues. CDR3 region: CASSLDSGSSYEQYF. The CDR3, as DNA: TGTGCCAGCAGCTTAGATTCAGGGAGCAGCTACGAGCAGTACTTC. Variable domain in full (rest from reference TRBV7-9 and TRBJ2-7): DTGVSQNPRHKITKRGQNVTFRCDPISEHNRLYWYRQTLGQGPEFLTYFQNEAQLEKSRLLSDRFSAERPKGSFSTLEIQRTEQGDSAMYLCASSLDSGSSYEQYFGPGTRLTVT.

The chain uses TRBV5-1 and TRBJ2-3, with D perhaps matching TRBD1 or TRBD2 (5 bases each). This CDR3 contains 14 residues. Trimming cost V 4 bases and J 2 bases, with 11 bases left between them. Germline-derived CDR1 and CDR2 are SGHRS and YFSETQ. The CDR3 protein is CASSGGPLTDTQYF. The CDR3 bases are TGCGCCAGCAGCGGGGGACCGCTCACAGATACGCAGTATTTT.

This clonotype has a handful of counts. CDR3 loop: CASSPQGVDPSYEQYF. The DNA for the CDR3 is TGTGCCAGCAGTCCACAGGGGGTGGACCCCTCCTACGAGCAGTACTTC. The chain combines TRBV27 with TRBJ2-7; TRBD1 matches 8 bases. Trimming removed 5 bases from V and 0 bases from J; junction bases left unmatched: 9. The CDR3 runs 16 residues. The V gene's germline CDR1 is MNHEY and CDR2 SMNVEV (reference sequence).

The chain is built from TRBV20-1 and TRBJ1-1; D is unresolved. The V gene's germline CDR1 is DFQATT and CDR2 SNEGSKA (reference sequence). There are 12 residues in the CDR3. V dropped 4 bases and J dropped 2 bases, with 8 bases sitting between them. The CDR3 here is CSATRANTEAFF. The CDR3 nucleotides read TGCAGTGCTACTCGGGCTAACACTGAAGCTTTCTTT.

On this clonotype: Sequence at one end of the junction differs from germline and may be a read error. The V call is TRBV7-2, the J call TRBJ1-6; no firm D call. This CDR3 is 17 amino acids long. The germline CDR1 and CDR2 sequences are SGHTA and FQGNSA. CDR3 residues: CASSLDPASSYNSHLHF. CDR3 coding DNA: TGTGCCAGCAGCTTAGACCCCGCTAGCTCCTATAATTCACACCTCCACTTT.

The chain carries TRBV11-3 and TRBJ1-5; unclear D gene. The CDR3 sequence is 16 residues long. V dropped 0 bases and J dropped 2 bases, with 11 bases sitting between them. Germline lookup yields CDR1 SGHNT and CDR2 YENEEA. In nucleotides, the CDR3 is TGTGCCAGCAGCTTAGACGCGGGTTCGGGCAATCAGCCCCAGCATTTT. Translating it yields CASSLDAGSGNQPQHF. The variable domain in full, completed from reference TRBV11-3 and TRBJ1-5, reads EAGVVQSPRYKIIEKKQPVAFWCNPISGHNTLYWYLQNLGQGPELLIRYENEEAVDDSQLPKDRFSAERLKGVDSTLKIQPAELGDSAVYLCASSLDAGSGNQPQHFGDGTRLSIL.

The V and J genes are TRBV12-3 or TRBV12-4 and TRBJ2-6; the D call may be TRBD1 or TRBD2 (5 bases each). The V and J ends lost 6 bases and 0 bases respectively, with 12 bases between them. The CDR3 loop spans 16 amino acids. CDR3: CASSPGRYSGANVLTF. In DNA form, the CDR3 reads TGTGCCAGCAGCCCGGGACGGTACTCTGGGGCCAACGTCCTGACTTTC.

This clonotype was detected a few times. For the CDR3, the DNA is TGTGCCAGCAGCCATGGGGGGTTGAACACTGAAGCTTTCTTT. Residues: CASSHGGLNTEAFF. The rearrangement links TRBV3-1 to TRBJ1-1; D possibly corresponds to TRBD1 (5 bases). The CDR3 covers 14 residues. CDR1 and CDR2 (germline): LGHDT, YNNKEL (reference sequence). The V end lost 3 bases, the J end lost 0 bases, and 8 bases lay between the germline ends.

The V and J genes are TRBV14 and TRBJ2-3, with a tentative D call TRBD1 (6 bases). The V and J ends lost 0 bases and 4 bases respectively, with 14 bases between them. CDR1 and CDR2 from the germline V gene are SGHDN and FVKESK. The CDR3 covers 16 residues. CDR3 region: CASSQEQGVWADTQYF. DNA for the CDR3: TGTGCCAGCAGCCAAGAACAGGGAGTCTGGGCAGATACGCAGTATTTT.

The chain has TRBV6-5 and TRBJ2-6; 9 bases align to TRBD1. The length of the CDR3 is 18 residues. The V gene end was trimmed by 3 bases and the J gene end by 0 bases; junction bases not matched to a gene: 6. The germline gives CDR1 MNHEY, CDR2 SVGAGI. Written as DNA, the CDR3 is TGTGCCAGCAGTTATTGGGGACAGGGCCTCTCTGGGGCCAACGTCCTGACTTTC. It specifies CASSYWGQGLSGANVLTF.